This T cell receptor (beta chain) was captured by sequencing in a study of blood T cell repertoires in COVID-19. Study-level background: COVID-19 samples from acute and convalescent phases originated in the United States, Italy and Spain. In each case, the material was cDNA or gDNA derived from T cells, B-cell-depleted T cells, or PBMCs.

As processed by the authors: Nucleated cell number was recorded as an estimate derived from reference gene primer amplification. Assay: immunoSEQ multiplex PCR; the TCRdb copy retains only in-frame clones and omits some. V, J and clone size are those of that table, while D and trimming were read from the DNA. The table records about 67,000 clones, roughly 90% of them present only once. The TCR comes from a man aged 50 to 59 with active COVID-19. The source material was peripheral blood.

Written as DNA, the CDR3 is TGTGCCAGCAGGACCGGGGGGGCTCGTGGTGAGCAGTTCTTC. Translated: CASRTGGARGEQFF. V and J are TRBV11-3 and TRBJ2-1, with 8 bases fitting TRBD2. Trimming at V came to 6 bases and at J to 9 bases, leaving 10 bases not matched to a gene. Germline V CDR1 and CDR2: SGHNT, YENEEA. The CDR3 consists of 14 residues.